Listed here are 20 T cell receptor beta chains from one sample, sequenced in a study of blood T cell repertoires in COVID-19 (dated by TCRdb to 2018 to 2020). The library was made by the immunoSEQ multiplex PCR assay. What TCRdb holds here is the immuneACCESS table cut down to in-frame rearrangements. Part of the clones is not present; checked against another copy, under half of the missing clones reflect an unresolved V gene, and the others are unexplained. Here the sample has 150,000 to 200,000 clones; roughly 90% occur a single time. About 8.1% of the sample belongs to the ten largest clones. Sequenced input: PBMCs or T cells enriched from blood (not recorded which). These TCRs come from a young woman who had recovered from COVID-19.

DNA for the CDR3: TGTGCCAGCAGCCCACGCAAGGGGCGCCGGGACACTGAAGCTTTCTTT. Its protein is CASSPRKGRRDTEAFF. The V and J genes are TRBV21-1 and TRBJ1-1; the table's D call, TRBD1, was not checked against the DNA. TRBV21-1 is deemed a pseudogene. The CDR3 has 16 amino acids.

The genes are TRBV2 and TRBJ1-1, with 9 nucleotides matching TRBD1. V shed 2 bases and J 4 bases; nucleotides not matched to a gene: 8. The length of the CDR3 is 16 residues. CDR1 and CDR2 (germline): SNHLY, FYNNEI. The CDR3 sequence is CASSERWDRVFTEAFF. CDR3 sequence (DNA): TGTGCCAGCAGTGAAAGATGGGACAGGGTTTTCACTGAAGCTTTCTTT.

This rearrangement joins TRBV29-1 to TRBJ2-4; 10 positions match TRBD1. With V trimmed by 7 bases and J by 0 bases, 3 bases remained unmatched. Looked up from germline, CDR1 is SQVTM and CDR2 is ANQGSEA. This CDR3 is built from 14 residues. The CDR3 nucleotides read TGCAGCGCGGGACAGGGGACAGCCAAAAACATTCAGTACTTC. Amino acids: CSAGQGTAKNIQYF.

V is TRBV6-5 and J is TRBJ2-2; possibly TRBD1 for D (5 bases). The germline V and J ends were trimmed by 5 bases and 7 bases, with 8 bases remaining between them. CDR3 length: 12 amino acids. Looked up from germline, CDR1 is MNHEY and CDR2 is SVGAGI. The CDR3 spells CASSLGVGELFF. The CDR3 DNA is TGTGCCAGCAGTCTAGGGGTCGGGGAGCTGTTTTTT.

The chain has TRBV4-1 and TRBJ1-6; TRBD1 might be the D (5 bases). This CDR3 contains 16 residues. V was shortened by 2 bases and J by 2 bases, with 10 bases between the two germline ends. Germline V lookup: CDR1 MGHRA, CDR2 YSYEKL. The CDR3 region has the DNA TGCGCCAGCAGCCAAAGCGGGGGGACCTATAATTCACCCCTCCACTTT. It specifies CASSQSGGTYNSPLHF.

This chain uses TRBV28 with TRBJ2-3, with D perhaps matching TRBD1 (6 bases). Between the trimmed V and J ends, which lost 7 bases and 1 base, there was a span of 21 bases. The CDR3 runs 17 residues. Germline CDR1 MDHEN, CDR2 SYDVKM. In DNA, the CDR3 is TGTGCCAGCATCTCAGGGGCGTTGAGGCTTGGCACAGATACGCAGTATTTT. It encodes CASISGALRLGTDTQYF.

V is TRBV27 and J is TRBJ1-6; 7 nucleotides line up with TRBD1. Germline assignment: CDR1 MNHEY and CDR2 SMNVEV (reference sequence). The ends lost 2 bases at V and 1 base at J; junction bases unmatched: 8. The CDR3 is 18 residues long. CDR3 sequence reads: CASSLVGGIRSYNSPLHF. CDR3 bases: TGTGCCAGCAGTTTAGTAGGGGGCATCCGGTCCTATAATTCACCCCTCCACTTT.

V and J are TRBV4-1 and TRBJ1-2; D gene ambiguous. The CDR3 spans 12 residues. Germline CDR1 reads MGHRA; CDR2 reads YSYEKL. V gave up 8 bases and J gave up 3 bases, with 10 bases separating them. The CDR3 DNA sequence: TGCGCCAGCGAGTCCGACTACTATGGCTACACCTTC. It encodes CASESDYYGYTF.

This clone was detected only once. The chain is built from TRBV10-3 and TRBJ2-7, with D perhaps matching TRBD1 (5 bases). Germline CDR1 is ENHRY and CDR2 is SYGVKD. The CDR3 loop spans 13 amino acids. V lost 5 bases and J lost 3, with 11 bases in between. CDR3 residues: CAISYTGNYEQYF. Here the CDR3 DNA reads TGTGCCATCAGTTATACAGGCAACTACGAGCAGTACTTC.

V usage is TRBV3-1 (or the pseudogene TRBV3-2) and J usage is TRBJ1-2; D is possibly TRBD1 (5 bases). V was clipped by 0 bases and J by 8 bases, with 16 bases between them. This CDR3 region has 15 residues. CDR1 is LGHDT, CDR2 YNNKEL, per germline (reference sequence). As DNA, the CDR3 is TGTGCCAGCAGCCAAGAGCGCAGGGTCCTTGGAGGCTACACCTTC. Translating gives CASSQERRVLGGYTF.

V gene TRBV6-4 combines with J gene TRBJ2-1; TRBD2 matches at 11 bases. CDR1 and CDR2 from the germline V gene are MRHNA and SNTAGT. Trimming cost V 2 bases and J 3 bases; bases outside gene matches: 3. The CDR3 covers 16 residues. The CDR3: CASSDLGTSGYNEQFF. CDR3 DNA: TGTGCCAGCAGTGACCTCGGGACTAGCGGCTACAATGAGCAGTTCTTC.

DNA of the CDR3: TGTGCCAGCAGCTTGGGTCCGGGGAGTTACGAGCAGTACTTC. It encodes CASSLGPGSYEQYF. This rearrangement joins TRBV5-5 to TRBJ2-7, with D tentatively TRBD2 (5 bases). The CDR3 has 14 amino acids. CDR1 and CDR2 from the germline V gene are SGHKS and YYEKEE (reference sequence). Trimming pared 0 bases from V and 4 bases from J, leaving 11 bases between.

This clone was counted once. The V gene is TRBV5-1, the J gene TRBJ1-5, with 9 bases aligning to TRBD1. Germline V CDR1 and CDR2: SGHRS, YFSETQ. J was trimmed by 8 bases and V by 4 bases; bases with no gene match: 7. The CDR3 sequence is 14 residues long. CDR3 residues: CASSREGQGEPQHF. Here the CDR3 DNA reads TGCGCCAGCAGCCGGGAGGGACAGGGCGAGCCCCAGCATTTT.

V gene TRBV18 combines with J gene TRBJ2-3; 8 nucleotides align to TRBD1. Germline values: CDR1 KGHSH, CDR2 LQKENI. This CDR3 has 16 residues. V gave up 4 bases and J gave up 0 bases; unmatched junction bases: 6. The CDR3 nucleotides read TGTGCCAGCTCACGCGGTGACAGGGGCAGCACAGATACGCAGTATTTT. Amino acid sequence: CASSRGDRGSTDTQYF.

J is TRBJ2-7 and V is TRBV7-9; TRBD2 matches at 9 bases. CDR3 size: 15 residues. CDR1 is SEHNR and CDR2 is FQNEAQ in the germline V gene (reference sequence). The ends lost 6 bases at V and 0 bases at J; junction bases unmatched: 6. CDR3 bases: TGTGCCAGCAGTTTGACTAGCGGATTCTCCTACGAGCAGTACTTC. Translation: CASSLTSGFSYEQYF. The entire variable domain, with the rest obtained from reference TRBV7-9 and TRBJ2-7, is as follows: DTGVSQNPRHKITKRGQNVTFRCDPISEHNRLYWYRQTLGQGPEFLTYFQNEAQLEKSRLLSDRFSAERPKGSFSTLEIQRTEQGDSAMYLCASSLTSGFSYEQYFGPGTRLTVT.

The CDR3 nucleotides are TGTGCCATCGTAATCGGGACCCCGGGGGTGACTTTCTTT. It specifies CAIVIGTPGVTFF. The V gene is TRBV10-3, the J gene TRBJ1-1, with a tentative D call TRBD1 (5 bases). The CDR3 is 13 amino acids. Trimming left V 8 bases short and J 12 bases short, with 22 bases between. CDR1 and CDR2 (germline): ENHRY, SYGVKD.

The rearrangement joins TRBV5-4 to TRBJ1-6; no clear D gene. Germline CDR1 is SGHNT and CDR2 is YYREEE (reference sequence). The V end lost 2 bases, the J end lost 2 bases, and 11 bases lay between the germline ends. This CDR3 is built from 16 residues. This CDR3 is CASSFAGYTYNSPLHF. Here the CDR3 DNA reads TGTGCCAGCAGCTTCGCGGGCTACACCTATAATTCACCCCTCCACTTT.

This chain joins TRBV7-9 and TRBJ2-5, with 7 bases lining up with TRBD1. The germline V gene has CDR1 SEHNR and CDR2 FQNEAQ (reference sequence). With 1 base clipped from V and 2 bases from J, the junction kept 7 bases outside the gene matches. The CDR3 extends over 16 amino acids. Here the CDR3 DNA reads TGTGCCAGCAGCTTAGGTACCGGGACAGCACAAGAGACCCAGTACTTC. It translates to CASSLGTGTAQETQYF.

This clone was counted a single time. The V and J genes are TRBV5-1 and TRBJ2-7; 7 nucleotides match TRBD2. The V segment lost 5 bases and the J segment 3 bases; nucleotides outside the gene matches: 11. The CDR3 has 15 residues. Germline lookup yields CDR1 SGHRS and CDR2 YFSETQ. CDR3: CASRPDKQRGYEQYF. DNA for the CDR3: TGCGCCAGCAGGCCCGACAAACAGCGGGGCTACGAGCAGTACTTC.

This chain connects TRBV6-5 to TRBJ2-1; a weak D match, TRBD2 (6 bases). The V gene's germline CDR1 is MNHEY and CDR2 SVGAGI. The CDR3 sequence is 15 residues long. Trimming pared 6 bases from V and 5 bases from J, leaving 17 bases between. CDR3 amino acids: CASSLNEEGHNEQFF. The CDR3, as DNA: TGTGCCAGCAGCCTAAACGAGGAGGGTCACAATGAGCAGTTCTTC.